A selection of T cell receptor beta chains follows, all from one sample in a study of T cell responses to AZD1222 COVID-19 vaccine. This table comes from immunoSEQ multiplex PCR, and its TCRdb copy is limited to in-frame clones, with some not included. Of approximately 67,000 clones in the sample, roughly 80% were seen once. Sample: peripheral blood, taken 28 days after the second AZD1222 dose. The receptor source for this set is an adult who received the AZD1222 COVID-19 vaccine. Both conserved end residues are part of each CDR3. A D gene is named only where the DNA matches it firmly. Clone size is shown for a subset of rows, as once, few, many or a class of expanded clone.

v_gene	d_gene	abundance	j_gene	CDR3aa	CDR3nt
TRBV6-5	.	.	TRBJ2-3	CASSRISGGTDTQYF	TGTGCCAGCAGCCGCATATCCGGGGGAACAGATACGCAGTATTTT
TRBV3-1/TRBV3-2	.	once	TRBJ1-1	CASSQGPTPNTEAFF	TGTGCCAGCAGCCAAGGTCCAACTCCGAACACTGAAGCTTTCTTT
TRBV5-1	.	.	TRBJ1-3	CASSLVPPDGFSGNTIYF	TGCGCCAGCAGCTTGGTCCCCCCAGACGGATTCTCTGGAAACACCATATATTTT
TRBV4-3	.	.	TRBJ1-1	CASSQDWVGNTEAFF	TGCGCCAGCAGCCAAGATTGGGTGGGGAACACTGAAGCTTTCTTT
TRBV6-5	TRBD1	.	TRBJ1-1	CASNYGDREGTEAFF	TGTGCCAGCAATTATGGGGACAGGGAGGGGACTGAAGCTTTCTTT
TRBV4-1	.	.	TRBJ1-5	CASSPPLNQPQHF	TGCGCCAGCAGCCCCCCCCTAAATCAGCCCCAGCATTTT
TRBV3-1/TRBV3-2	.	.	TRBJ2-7	CASSPGTAYEQYF	TGTGCCAGCAGCCCAGGGACCGCTTACGAGCAGTACTTC
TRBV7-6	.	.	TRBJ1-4	CASSLAPARQNEKLFF	TGTGCCAGCAGCTTAGCCCCGGCCAGGCAAAATGAAAAACTGTTTTTT
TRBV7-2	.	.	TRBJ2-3	CASSLETVYTDTQYF	TGTGCCAGCAGCTTGGAGACAGTTTACACAGATACGCAGTATTTT
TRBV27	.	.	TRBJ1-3	CASSLGTSRDTIYF	TGTGCCAGCAGTTTAGGCACTTCTCGGGACACCATATATTTT
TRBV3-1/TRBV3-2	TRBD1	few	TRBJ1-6	CASSLTRQGPGSPLHF	TGTGCCAGCAGCCTTACTAGACAGGGACCTGGTTCACCCCTCCACTTT
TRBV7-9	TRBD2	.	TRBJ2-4	CASSLVGGKDIQYF	TGTGCCAGCAGCTTAGTGGGGGGGAAGGACATTCAGTACTTC
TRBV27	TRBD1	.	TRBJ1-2	CASSFSGTGNGYTF	TGTGCCAGCAGTTTTTCCGGGACAGGAAATGGCTACACCTTC
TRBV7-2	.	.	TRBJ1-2	CASSFRPGRDGYTF	TGTGCCAGCAGCTTCAGACCGGGGAGGGATGGCTACACCTTC
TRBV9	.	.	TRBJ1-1	CASSVGPVRSPEAFF	TGTGCCAGCAGCGTAGGCCCCGTCAGGTCCCCTGAAGCTTTCTTT
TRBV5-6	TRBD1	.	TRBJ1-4	CASSLQGATNEKLFF	TGTGCCAGCAGCTTACAGGGGGCAACTAATGAAAAACTGTTTTTT
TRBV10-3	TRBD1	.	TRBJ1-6	CAIAGTGRNSPLHF	TGTGCCATCGCCGGGACAGGGCGGAATTCACCCCTCCACTTT
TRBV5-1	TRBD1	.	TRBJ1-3	CASSRGQALSSGNTIYF	TGCGCCAGCAGCCGAGGACAGGCTTTGAGCTCTGGAAACACCATATATTTT
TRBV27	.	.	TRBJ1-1	CASSYGLTARAEAFF	TGTGCCAGCAGTTACGGCCTGACGGCCCGGGCTGAAGCTTTCTTT
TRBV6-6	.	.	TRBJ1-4	CASSFPATNEKLFF	TGTGCCAGCAGCTTCCCCGCAACTAATGAAAAACTGTTTTTT
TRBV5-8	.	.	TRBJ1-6	CASSLGRENSPLHF	TGTGCCAGCAGCTTGGGCAGGGAGAATTCACCCCTCCACTTT
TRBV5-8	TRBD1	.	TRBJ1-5	CASSRTGNSNQPQHF	TGTGCCAGCAGCCGGACAGGGAATAGCAATCAGCCCCAGCATTTT
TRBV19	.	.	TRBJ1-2	CASSIYIEGDGYTF	TGTGCCAGTAGTATTTATATCGAGGGTGATGGCTACACCTTC
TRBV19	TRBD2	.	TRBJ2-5	CASSISGGYQETQYF	TGTGCCAGTAGTATTTCCGGGGGGTATCAAGAGACCCAGTACTTC
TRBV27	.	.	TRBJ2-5	CASSSQYQETQYF	TGTGCCAGCAGTTCCCAGTACCAAGAGACCCAGTACTTC